One sample yielded the 21 T cell receptor beta chains listed below, sequenced in a study of blood T cell repertoires in COVID-19. Profiled with immunoSEQ multiplex PCR; TCRdb holds only in-frame clones, not every one. Among 390,000 or so clones, around 86% were seen once, and the ten largest hold about 5%. Input material: PBMCs or T cells enriched from blood (not recorded which). The receptor source for this set is a woman in her forties or fifties who had recovered from COVID-19.

V gene TRBV7-2 combines with J gene TRBJ2-5; maybe TRBD2 (5 bases). In germline, CDR1 is SGHTA, CDR2 FQGNSA. This CDR3 spans 14 amino acids. V was pared by 5 bases and J by 2 bases, with 12 bases between. The DNA for the CDR3 is TGTGCCAGCAGCACCGTCGGAGGACAAGAGACCCAGTACTTC. Amino acid sequence: CASSTVGGQETQYF.

V usage is TRBV5-1 and J usage is TRBJ2-2; 7 bases align to TRBD1. V shed 4 bases, J shed 5 bases, and the junction held 8 bases outside the gene matches. The CDR3 is made up of 15 amino acids. Germline lookup yields CDR1 SGHRS and CDR2 YFSETQ. This chain's CDR3 is CASSLTGKVTGELFF. CDR3 bases: TGCGCCAGCAGCCTGACAGGGAAGGTGACCGGGGAGCTGTTTTTT.

This chain uses TRBV11-1 with TRBJ2-7; TRBD2 is a possible D gene (6 bases). The V end was cut by 3 bases, the J end by 2 bases, with 11 bases between. CDR3 length equals 14 residues. Germline CDR1 and CDR2: SGHAT and FQDESV (reference sequence). In DNA, the CDR3 is TGTGCCAGCAGCTTTGTCCCGGGAGCCTACGAGCAGTACTTC. This gives the protein CASSFVPGAYEQYF.

The rearrangement uses TRBV14 and TRBJ2-1; D possibly corresponds to TRBD2 (5 bases). Germline V gene sequence: CDR1 SGHDN, CDR2 FVKESK. V dropped 5 bases and J dropped 4 bases, with 12 bases sitting between them. The CDR3 consists of 14 residues. CDR3 sequence: CASSSLEVYNEQFF. Here the CDR3 DNA reads TGTGCCAGCAGCTCCTTGGAGGTTTACAATGAGCAGTTCTTC.

This sequence joins TRBV5-1 and TRBJ1-1; 7 bases fit TRBD1. The CDR3 length is 15 residues. The germline V gene has CDR1 SGHRS and CDR2 YFSETQ. V gave up 2 bases and J gave up 8 bases; unmatched junction bases: 12. The CDR3 loop is CASSFLTGAPSEAFF. The CDR3 DNA follows: TGCGCCAGCAGCTTCCTTACAGGGGCCCCCTCAGAAGCTTTCTTT.

About this clone: Germline and junction disagree at one end, which may indicate a read error. The rearrangement uses TRBV6-2 or TRBV6-3 and TRBJ1-5, with D perhaps matching TRBD1 (6 bases). Germline V CDR1 and CDR2: MNHEY, SVGEGT. There are 15 residues in the CDR3. The CDR3 spells CAGSMGGAMSQPQHF. The CDR3 DNA reads as TGTGCCGGCAGTATGGGGGGGGCTATGTCTCAGCCCCAGCATTTT.

The genes are TRBV28 and TRBJ1-2; a possible D gene is TRBD1 (5 bases). Between the trimmed V and J ends, which lost 7 bases and 0 bases, there was a span of 9 bases. The germline CDR1 and CDR2 sequences are MDHEN and SYDVKM. The CDR3 covers 13 residues. CDR3 residues: CASITGANYGYTF. The CDR3 bases are TGTGCCAGCATTACAGGTGCTAACTATGGCTACACCTTC.

The genes are TRBV5-1 and TRBJ2-7; 8 nucleotides align to TRBD1. This CDR3 region has 15 residues. V was pared by 4 bases and J by 0 bases, with 6 bases of the junction left unmatched. Germline V CDR1 and CDR2: SGHRS, YFSETQ. CDR3 loop: CASSEGTGLSYEQYF. DNA of the CDR3: TGCGCCAGCAGCGAAGGGACAGGCCTCTCCTACGAGCAGTACTTC. Based on the CDR3 plus reference TRBV5-1 and TRBJ2-7, the full variable domain is KAGVTQTPRYLIKTRGQQVTLSCSPISGHRSVSWYQQTPGQGLQFLFEYFSETQRNKGNFPGRFSGRQFSNSRSEMNVSTLELGDSALYLCASSEGTGLSYEQYFGPGTRLTVT.

The chain employs TRBV19 and TRBJ1-1; 9 positions match TRBD1. Germline V gene sequence: CDR1 LNHDA, CDR2 SQIVND (reference sequence). The CDR3 runs to 14 residues. V was clipped by 10 bases and J by 1 base; unmatched bases: 7. This CDR3 reads CATRGTGQNTEAFF. The CDR3 bases are TGTGCCACTAGGGGGACAGGGCAGAACACTGAAGCTTTCTTT.

The CDR3 here is CSVLWASQYSGNTIYF. Written as DNA, the CDR3 is TGCAGCGTTCTATGGGCCAGTCAGTACTCTGGAAACACCATATATTTT. The chain has TRBV29-1 and TRBJ1-3; D ambiguous. Germline CDR1 is SQVTM and CDR2 is ANQGSEA. V dropped 5 bases and J dropped 0 bases, with 17 bases sitting between them. CDR3 length: 16 amino acids.

This clone was seen once. The chain employs TRBV7-2 and TRBJ2-5; TRBD1 matches at 9 bases. Germline V CDR1 and CDR2: SGHTA, FQGNSA. This CDR3 has 19 residues. The V segment lost 2 bases and the J segment 4 bases; nucleotides outside the gene matches: 17. The chain's CDR3 is CASSLQQGARIGGTETQYF. CDR3 coding DNA: TGTGCCAGCAGCTTACAACAGGGGGCGCGAATAGGCGGGACAGAGACCCAGTACTTC.

The chain joins TRBV4-1 to TRBJ1-1; 10 bases align to TRBD1. CDR1 is MGHRA and CDR2 is YSYEKL in the germline V gene. The CDR3 spans 15 residues. The ends lost 2 bases at V and 6 bases at J; junction bases unmatched: 6. In DNA form, the CDR3 reads TGCGCCAGCAGCCAATTCGGGACAGGGGTCGCTGAAGCTTTCTTT. This gives the protein CASSQFGTGVAEAFF.

The chain employs TRBV11-2 and TRBJ2-7; D call uncertain. Germline CDR1 SGHAT, CDR2 FQNNGV. V was pared by 1 base and J by 3 bases, with 7 bases between. This CDR3 has 13 residues. The CDR3 coding sequence is TGTGCCAGCAGCTTAGGAGTTGGCTACGAGCAGTACTTC. Its translation: CASSLGVGYEQYF.

V usage is TRBV4-3 and J usage is TRBJ2-2, with 11 positions matching TRBD2. This CDR3 is built from 17 residues. V lost 1 base and J lost 6; bases outside the gene matches: 7. CDR1 is LGHNA, CDR2 YSLEER, per germline. CDR3 loop: CASSQAVAGGPSGELFF. Written as DNA, the CDR3 is TGCGCCAGCAGCCAAGCTGTAGCGGGGGGGCCGTCCGGGGAGCTGTTTTTT.

This chain joins TRBV9 and TRBJ2-1, with 9 positions matching TRBD2. Germline trimming cut 0 bases from V and 9 bases from J; bases unmatched to any gene: 13. This CDR3 contains 17 residues. Germline-derived CDR1 and CDR2 are SGDLS and YYNGEE. The CDR3 coding sequence is TGTGCCAGCAGCGTAGCTGGTAGCGGGAGTCGTCTTAGTGAGCAGTTCTTC. Translation: CASSVAGSGSRLSEQFF.

In its sample, this clone was seen once. The J gene is TRBJ1-1, the V gene TRBV11-2; D is undetermined. From germline, CDR1 is SGHAT and CDR2 FQNNGV. The CDR3 is 14 amino acids. The V and J ends lost 1 base and 2 bases respectively, with 8 bases between them. CDR3 DNA sequence: TGTGCCAGCAGCTTAGTACACGCCAACACTGAAGCTTTCTTT. Translating gives CASSLVHANTEAFF.

J is TRBJ1-1 and V is TRBV9; TRBD1 agrees at 10 bases. The CDR3 sequence is 16 residues long. Germline trimming cut 3 bases from V and 0 bases from J; bases unmatched to any gene: 5. Germline CDR1 and CDR2: SGDLS and YYNGEE. The CDR3 coding sequence is TGTGCCAGCAGCGAGGGGGGACAGGGGCTGAACACTGAAGCTTTCTTT. Its translation: CASSEGGQGLNTEAFF.

This sequence joins TRBV9 and TRBJ1-4, with 11 bases aligning to TRBD1. The CDR3 contains 14 residues. V shed 4 bases, J shed 8 bases, and the junction held 4 bases outside the gene matches. The germline V gene encodes CDR1 SGDLS and CDR2 YYNGEE. The CDR3 spells CASSSGQGEEKLFF. The CDR3 DNA reads TGTGCCAGCAGCTCGGGACAGGGGGAAGAAAAACTGTTTTTT.

The rearrangement uses TRBV20-1 and TRBJ2-7, with a tentative D call TRBD2 (5 bases). The V gene's germline CDR1 is DFQATT and CDR2 SNEGSKA (reference sequence). This CDR3 has 11 residues. The germline V and J ends were trimmed by 5 bases and 6 bases, with 11 bases remaining between them. The CDR3 nucleotides read TGCAGTGCTCGGGGAGTGGGCGAGCAGTACTTC. Translating it yields CSARGVGEQYF.

The chain combines TRBV9 with TRBJ2-1, with 8 positions matching TRBD1. J gave up 7 bases and V 2 bases, and 8 bases lay outside the gene matches. The CDR3 is 15 residues long. Germline assignment: CDR1 SGDLS and CDR2 YYNGEE. The CDR3 loop reads CASSVSGGAGNEQFF. Here the CDR3 DNA reads TGTGCCAGCAGCGTGTCAGGGGGCGCGGGGAATGAGCAGTTCTTC.

This clone has a handful of counts. The genes are TRBV5-4 and TRBJ2-7; 10 bases align to TRBD2. The CDR3 contains 17 residues. The germline gives CDR1 SGHNT, CDR2 YYREEE (reference sequence). After removal of 0 bases from V and 2 bases from J, the junction contained 8 bases not matched to a gene. This chain's CDR3 is CASSLGVGLAGAYEQYF. In nucleotides, the CDR3 is TGTGCCAGCAGCTTGGGAGTAGGGCTAGCGGGAGCCTACGAGCAGTACTTC. The variable domain in full, completed from reference TRBV5-4 and TRBJ2-7, reads ETGVTQSPTHLIKTRGQQVTLRCSSQSGHNTVSWYQQALGQGPQFIFQYYREEENGRGNFPPRFSGLQFPNYSSELNVNALELDDSALYLCASSLGVGLAGAYEQYFGPGTRLTVT.